This T cell receptor (beta chain) was retrieved from a study of CD8 T cells in ankylosing spondylitis. The germline V gene encodes CDR1 SQVTM and CDR2 ANQGSEA. The CDR3 length is 11 residues. V dropped 4 bases and J dropped 5 bases, with 9 bases sitting between them. As to this clonotype: What it binds is unknown.

Quantitative barcoded 5'-RACE was used to prepare TCR beta libraries. TCRdb reanalysed the 5' RACE reads using MiXCR and keeps one entry per CDR3 protein. The sample includes 400,000 or so distinct CDR3 sequences, more than 25% of them seen just once. Study-wide points: In reactive arthritis synovial fluid and blood, some motif variants had been reported before. Blood from ankylosing spondylitis patients appeared to carry a characteristic eight-variant TCR beta motif. Enrichment of disease-linked clones was reportedly significant in matched ankylosing spondylitis synovial fluid.

This sequence was found in a male donor with ankylosing spondylitis. The chain employs TRBV29-1 and TRBJ2-7; D possibly matches TRBD1 or TRBD2 (5 bases each). The material sequenced was blood, either unsorted or a sorted T cell fraction (not recorded which). CDR3 sequence: CSVAGSHEQYF. Here the CDR3 DNA reads TGCAGCGTTGCAGGGAGCCACGAGCAGTACTTC.